This TCR beta chain emerged from a study of T cell responses to AZD1222 COVID-19 vaccine. Overall study findings and caveats: In a largely white British group with more females than males, clonal diversity was possibly underestimated.

A note on this clone: What it binds is not known. Different DNA sequences within this sample yield the same CDR3.

In germline, CDR1 is SEHNR, CDR2 FQNEAQ (reference sequence). The CDR3 spans 13 residues. Trimming shortened V by 4 bases and J by 3 bases, and 7 bases separated the two germline ends. Profiled with immunoSEQ multiplex PCR; TCRdb holds only in-frame clones, not every one. The profile covers just under 150,000 clones, with around 90% appearing a single time and about 4.9% taken by the ten largest. The chain uses TRBV7-9 and TRBJ1-3; D gene uncertain. The sequence was obtained from an adult who received the MenACWY meningococcal vaccine as a control. The starting material was peripheral blood, obtained 28 days after the second dose of the MenACWY control vaccine. The CDR3 reads CASSSNSGNTIYF. DNA for the CDR3: TGTGCCAGCAGCTCGAACAGTGGAAACACCATATATTTT. Based on the CDR3 plus reference TRBV7-9 and TRBJ1-3, the full variable domain is DTGVSQNPRHKITKRGQNVTFRCDPISEHNRLYWYRQTLGQGPEFLTYFQNEAQLEKSRLLSDRFSAERPKGSFSTLEIQRTEQGDSAMYLCASSSNSGNTIYFGEGSWLTVV.